The TCR beta chain described here comes from a study of T cells after yellow fever vaccination. As for the study in general: The SMART-Seq v4 Ultra Low Input method served to prepare the low-cell-number fractions. Whole-study results and caveats: Shared CD4/CD8 clonotypes were a small share, likely from convergent recombination.

This clonotype was seen repeatedly, ten times or more. Its specificity is unknown. The V and J ends lost 4 bases and 2 bases respectively, with 11 bases between them. The CDR3 sequence is 15 residues long. Germline V lookup: CDR1 MDHEN, CDR2 SYDVKM. TCRdb re-derived calls from the 5' RACE reads in MiXCR, one entry per CDR3 protein. The table records about 30,000 distinct CDR3 sequences, 4.4% of them present only once. This chain joins TRBV28 and TRBJ2-2, with TRBD2 as a possible D gene (6 bases). Sequenced material: CD8+ T cells sorted from PBMCs, taken 5 days after the yellow fever booster vaccination. The receptor's source is a man aged 25-40 years who received the YFV17D yellow fever vaccine. The CDR3 is CASSSGVGNTGELFF. The CDR3 DNA reads TGTGCCAGCAGTTCGGGGGTTGGTAACACCGGGGAGCTGTTTTTT.